This T cell receptor (beta chain) was recovered during a study of early T cells in non-severe SARS-CoV-2 infection. Unique molecular identifiers tagged individual cDNA molecules. MiXCR, run by TCRdb on the 5' RACE reads, gives a single entry per CDR3 protein. The sample has approximately 20,000 distinct CDR3 sequences, 3.5% to 4.5% seen once. Points from the study as a whole: Comparison of clonotypes with VDJdb favored anti-spike CD8 responses while missing private and CD4 specificities.

V shed 5 bases and J 0 bases; nucleotides not matched to a gene: 7. The CDR3 is 16 amino acids. CDR1 and CDR2 (germline): MNHEY, SMNVEV (reference sequence). This clonotype was recorded many times. What it binds is not known. The specimen sequenced was whole blood. The gene calls are TRBV27 and TRBJ2-3; 8 positions agree with TRBD2. The receptor comes from an adult who was a healthcare worker with PCR-confirmed SARS-CoV-2 infection or an uninfected control (not recorded which). The CDR3 nucleotides read TGTGCCAGCAGTCCCGGCGGGGGGCCAAGCACAGATACGCAGTATTTT. Its translation: CASSPGGGPSTDTQYF.